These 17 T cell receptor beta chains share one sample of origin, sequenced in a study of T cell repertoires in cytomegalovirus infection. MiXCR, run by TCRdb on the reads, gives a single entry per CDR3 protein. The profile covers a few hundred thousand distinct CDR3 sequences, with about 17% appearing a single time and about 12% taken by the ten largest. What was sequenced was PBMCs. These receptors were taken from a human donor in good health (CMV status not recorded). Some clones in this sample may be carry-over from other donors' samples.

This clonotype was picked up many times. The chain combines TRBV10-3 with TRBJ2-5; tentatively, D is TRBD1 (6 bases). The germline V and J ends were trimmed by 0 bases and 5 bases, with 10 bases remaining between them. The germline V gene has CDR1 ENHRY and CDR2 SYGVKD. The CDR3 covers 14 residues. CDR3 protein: CAISESTGRETQYF. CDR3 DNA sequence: TGTGCCATCAGTGAGTCGACAGGAAGGGAGACCCAGTACTTC.

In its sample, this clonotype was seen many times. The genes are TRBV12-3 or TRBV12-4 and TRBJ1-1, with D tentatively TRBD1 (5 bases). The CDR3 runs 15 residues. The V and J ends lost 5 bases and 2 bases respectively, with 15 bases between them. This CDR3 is CASSLWGDLNTEAFF. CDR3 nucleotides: TGTGCCAGCAGTCTATGGGGGGACCTAAACACTGAAGCTTTCTTT.

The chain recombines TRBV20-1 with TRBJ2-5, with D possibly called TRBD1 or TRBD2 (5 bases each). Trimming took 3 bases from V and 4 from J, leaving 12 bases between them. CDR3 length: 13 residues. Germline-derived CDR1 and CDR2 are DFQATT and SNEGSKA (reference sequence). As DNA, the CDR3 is TGCAGTGCTAGCAAAGGGACCCCAGAGACCCAGTACTTC. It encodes CSASKGTPETQYF.

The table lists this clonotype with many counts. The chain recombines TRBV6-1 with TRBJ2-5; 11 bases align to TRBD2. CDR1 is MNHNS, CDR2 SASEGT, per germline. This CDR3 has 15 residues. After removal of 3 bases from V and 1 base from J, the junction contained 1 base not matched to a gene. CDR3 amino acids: CASSEGLAVQETQYF. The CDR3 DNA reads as TGTGCCAGCAGTGAGGGACTAGCGGTCCAAGAGACCCAGTACTTC.

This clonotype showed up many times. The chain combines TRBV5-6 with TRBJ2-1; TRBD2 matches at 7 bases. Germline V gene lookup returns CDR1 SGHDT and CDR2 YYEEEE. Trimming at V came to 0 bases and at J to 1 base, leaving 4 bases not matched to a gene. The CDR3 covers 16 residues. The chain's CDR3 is CASSLVGGGSYNEQFF. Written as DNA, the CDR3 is TGTGCCAGCAGCTTGGTTGGCGGGGGATCCTACAATGAGCAGTTCTTC. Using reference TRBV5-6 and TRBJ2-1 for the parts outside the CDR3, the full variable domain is DAGVTQSPTHLIKTRGQQVTLRCSPKSGHDTVSWYQQALGQGPQFIFQYYEEEERQRGNFPDRFSGHQFPNYSSELNVNALLLGDSALYLCASSLVGGGSYNEQFFGPGTRLTVL.

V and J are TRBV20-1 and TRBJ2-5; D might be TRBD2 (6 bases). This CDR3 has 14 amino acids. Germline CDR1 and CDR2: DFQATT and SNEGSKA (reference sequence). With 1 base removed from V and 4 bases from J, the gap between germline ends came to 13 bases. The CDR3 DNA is TGCAGTGCTAGAGTTTGGGGGGTAGTAGAGACCCAGTACTTC. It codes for CSARVWGVVETQYF.

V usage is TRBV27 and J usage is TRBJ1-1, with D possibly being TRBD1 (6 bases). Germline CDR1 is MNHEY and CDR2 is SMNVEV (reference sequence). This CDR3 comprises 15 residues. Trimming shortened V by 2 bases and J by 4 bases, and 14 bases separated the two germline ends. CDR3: CASSLLPGASTEAFF. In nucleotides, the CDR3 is TGTGCCAGCAGTTTACTCCCAGGGGCGAGCACTGAAGCTTTCTTT.

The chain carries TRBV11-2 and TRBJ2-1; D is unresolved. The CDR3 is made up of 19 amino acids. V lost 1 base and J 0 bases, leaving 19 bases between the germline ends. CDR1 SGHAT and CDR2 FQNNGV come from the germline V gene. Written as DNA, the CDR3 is TGTGCCAGCAGCTTAGTAGGACCCAAAATCAGAAGCTCCTACAATGAGCAGTTCTTC. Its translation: CASSLVGPKIRSSYNEQFF.

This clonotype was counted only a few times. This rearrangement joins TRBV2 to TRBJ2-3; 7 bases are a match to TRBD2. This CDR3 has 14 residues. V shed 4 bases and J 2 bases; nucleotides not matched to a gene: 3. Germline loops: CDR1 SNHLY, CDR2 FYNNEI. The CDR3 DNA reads TGTGCCAGCAGTGTCCGGGGGGACACAGATACGCAGTATTTT. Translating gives CASSVRGDTDTQYF.

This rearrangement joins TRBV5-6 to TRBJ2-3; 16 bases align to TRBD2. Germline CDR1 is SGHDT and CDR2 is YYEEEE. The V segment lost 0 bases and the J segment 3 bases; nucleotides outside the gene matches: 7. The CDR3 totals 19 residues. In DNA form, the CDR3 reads TGTGCCAGCAGCTTGGGGGGACTAGCGGGGGGGCGATGGACAGATACGCAGTATTTT. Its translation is CASSLGGLAGGRWTDTQYF.

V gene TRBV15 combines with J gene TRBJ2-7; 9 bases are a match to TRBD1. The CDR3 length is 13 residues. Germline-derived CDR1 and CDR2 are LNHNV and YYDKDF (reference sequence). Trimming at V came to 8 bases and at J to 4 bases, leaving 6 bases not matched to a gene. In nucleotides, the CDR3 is TGTGCCACCGGGGACAGGGTGGGATACGAGCAGTACTTC. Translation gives CATGDRVGYEQYF.

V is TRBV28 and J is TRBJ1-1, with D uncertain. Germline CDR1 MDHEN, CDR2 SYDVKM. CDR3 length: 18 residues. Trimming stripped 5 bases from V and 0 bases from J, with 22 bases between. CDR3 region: CASSGDSGVVSLNTEAFF. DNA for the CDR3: TGTGCCAGCAGTGGGGATAGTGGGGTCGTTAGTTTGAACACTGAAGCTTTCTTT.

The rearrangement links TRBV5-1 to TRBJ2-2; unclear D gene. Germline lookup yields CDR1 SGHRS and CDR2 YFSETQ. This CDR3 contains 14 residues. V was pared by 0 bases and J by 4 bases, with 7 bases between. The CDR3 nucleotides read TGCGCCAGCAGCTTGGACAGCGTCACCGGGGAGCTGTTTTTT. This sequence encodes CASSLDSVTGELFF.

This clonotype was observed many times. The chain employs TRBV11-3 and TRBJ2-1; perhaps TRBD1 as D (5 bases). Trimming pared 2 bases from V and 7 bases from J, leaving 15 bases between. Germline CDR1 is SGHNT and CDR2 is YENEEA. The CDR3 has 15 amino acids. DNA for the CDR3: TGTGCCAGCAGCTTACCGGACAAGGCCCCTAATGAGCAGTTCTTC. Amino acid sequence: CASSLPDKAPNEQFF.

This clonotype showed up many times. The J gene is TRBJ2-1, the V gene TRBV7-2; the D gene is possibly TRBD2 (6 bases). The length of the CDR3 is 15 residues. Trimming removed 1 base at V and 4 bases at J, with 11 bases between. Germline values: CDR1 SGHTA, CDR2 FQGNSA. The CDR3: CASSLEASVYNEQFF. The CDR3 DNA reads TGTGCCAGCAGCTTAGAGGCTAGCGTATACAATGAGCAGTTCTTC.

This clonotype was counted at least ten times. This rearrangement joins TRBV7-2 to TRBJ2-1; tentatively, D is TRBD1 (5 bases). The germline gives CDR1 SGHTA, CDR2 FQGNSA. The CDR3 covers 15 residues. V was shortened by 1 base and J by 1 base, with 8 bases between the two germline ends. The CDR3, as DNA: TGTGCCAGCAGCTTAGTGTCAGGGTCCTACAATGAGCAGTTCTTC. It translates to CASSLVSGSYNEQFF.

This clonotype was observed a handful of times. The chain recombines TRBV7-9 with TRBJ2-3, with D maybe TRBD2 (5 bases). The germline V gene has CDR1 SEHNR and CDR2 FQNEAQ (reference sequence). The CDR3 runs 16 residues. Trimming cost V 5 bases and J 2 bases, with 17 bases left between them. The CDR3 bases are TGTGCCAGCAGCCAGACTAACACACCTACCACAGATACGCAGTATTTT. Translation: CASSQTNTPTTDTQYF.